The 26 T cell receptor beta chains below come from one sample, sequenced in a study of blood T cell repertoires in COVID-19. TCRdb's table, derived via immunoSEQ multiplex PCR, lists solely in-frame clones and lacks some. The table lists roughly 220,000 clones, 70% to 85% of them singletons. Sequenced: PBMCs or T cells enriched from blood (not recorded which). These receptors were collected from a middle-aged man who had recovered from COVID-19.

CDR3 sequence (DNA): TGTGCCAGCAGCCGGACTAGCGGGAGCACCGGGGAGCTGTTTTTT. It specifies CASSRTSGSTGELFF. The gene calls are TRBV3-1 (or the pseudogene TRBV3-2) and TRBJ2-2; 13 bases map to TRBD2. The V gene's germline CDR1 is LGHDT and CDR2 YNNKEL (reference sequence). CDR3 length: 15 residues. J gave up 4 bases and V 4 bases, and 0 bases lay outside the gene matches.

The chain is built from TRBV28 and TRBJ2-7; 8 nucleotides align to TRBD2. This CDR3 has 15 amino acids. The junction had 11 bases not matched to a gene; V was cut back by 7 bases and J by 3 bases. Per germline, CDR1 MDHEN and CDR2 SYDVKM. The CDR3: CASTLSGSRSYEQYF. CDR3 in DNA: TGTGCCAGCACTCTGAGCGGGAGTCGTAGCTACGAGCAGTACTTC.

The CDR3 protein is CASSGVGYRQQEAFF. Written as DNA, the CDR3 is TGTGCCAGCAGCGGAGTGGGGTATCGACAGCAAGAAGCTTTCTTT. The chain carries TRBV9 and TRBJ1-1; possible D gene TRBD1, 5 bases. Germline values: CDR1 SGDLS, CDR2 YYNGEE. V was clipped by 3 bases and J by 8 bases, with 20 bases between them. The CDR3 covers 15 residues.

V usage is TRBV28 and J usage is TRBJ2-1; D is perhaps TRBD1 (5 bases). CDR1 is MDHEN and CDR2 is SYDVKM in the germline V gene. Trimming cost V 2 bases and J 6 bases, with 11 bases left between them. This CDR3 is built from 14 residues. DNA of the CDR3: TGTGCCAGCAGTTTAGGGGCAGGGTCCAATGAGCAGTTCTTC. This translates into CASSLGAGSNEQFF.

The chain couples TRBV27 to TRBJ1-1; possible D gene TRBD1, 5 bases. The CDR3 loop spans 14 amino acids. The germline V gene encodes CDR1 MNHEY and CDR2 SMNVEV (reference sequence). V gave up 3 bases and J gave up 1 base, with 9 bases separating them. CDR3 region: CASSLGLTNTEAFF. CDR3 DNA sequence: TGTGCCAGCAGTTTGGGACTGACGAACACTGAAGCTTTCTTT.

This clone has a single count. The chain couples TRBV28 to TRBJ2-7, with unresolved D. The CDR3 is made up of 13 amino acids. Germline loops: CDR1 MDHEN, CDR2 SYDVKM. V was cut by 3 bases and J by 0 bases, with 6 bases left in between. The CDR3 region is CASSLQNSYEQYF. In DNA, the CDR3 is TGTGCCAGCAGTTTGCAGAACTCCTACGAGCAGTACTTC.

This clone appeared once. The rearrangement uses TRBV30 and TRBJ1-3, with 10 bases matching TRBD1. This CDR3 spans 14 amino acids. The trim removed 3 bases at V and 4 bases at J, leaving 3 bases unmatched. Germline V lookup: CDR1 GTSNPN, CDR2 SVGIG (reference sequence). CDR3 bases: TGTGCCTGGAGGGGACAGGGGACCGGAAACACCATATATTTT. Its protein product is CAWRGQGTGNTIYF.

This clone was seen more than once but under ten times. The V and J genes are TRBV3-1 (or the pseudogene TRBV3-2) and TRBJ2-5; the D gene is possibly TRBD2 (6 bases). The V gene lost 1 base and the J gene lost 5 bases, with 14 bases spanning the gap. The germline V gene encodes CDR1 LGHDT and CDR2 YNNKEL (reference sequence). The CDR3 has 15 residues. The CDR3 DNA follows: TGTGCCAGCAGCCAAGTTCGGAGGGATGGCGAGACCCAGTACTTC. Protein: CASSQVRRDGETQYF.

The J gene is TRBJ1-5, the V gene TRBV2; D may be TRBD1 (5 bases). The germline gives CDR1 SNHLY, CDR2 FYNNEI. The CDR3 covers 12 residues. The CDR3 loop is CASSRDNQPQHF. The CDR3 nucleotides are TGTGCGTCTTCCAGGGACAATCAGCCCCAGCATTTT.

The genes are TRBV7-6 and TRBJ1-6; D possibly corresponds to TRBD1 (5 bases). Germline CDR1 is SGHVS and CDR2 is FNYEAQ. The CDR3 runs to 13 residues. Trimming took off 4 bases at V and 9 bases at J, with 10 bases between the two ends. CDR3 sequence: CASSSQDGSPLHF. For the CDR3, the DNA is TGTGCCAGCAGCTCACAGGACGGTTCACCCCTCCACTTT.

A few counts support this clone. The chain links TRBV4-3 to TRBJ1-5, with D possibly being TRBD1 (6 bases). V shed 1 base and J shed 5 bases, with 12 bases lying between them. Germline V CDR1 and CDR2: LGHNA, YSLEER. The CDR3 loop spans 15 amino acids. The CDR3: CASSQGRGGHQPQHF. The CDR3 region has the DNA TGCGCCAGCAGCCAAGGACGGGGGGGCCATCAGCCCCAGCATTTT.

The chain joins TRBV28 to TRBJ2-4; TRBD1 aligns across 7 bases. From germline, CDR1 is MDHEN and CDR2 SYDVKM. The CDR3 runs to 12 residues. Unmatched junction bases numbered 3, after V lost 7 bases and J lost 6 bases. CDR3 sequence reads: CASTTGLNIQYF. The CDR3 DNA reads as TGTGCCAGCACGACAGGGTTAAACATTCAGTACTTC.

The rearrangement joins TRBV30 to TRBJ2-6, with D perhaps matching TRBD2 (6 bases). Trimming took 3 bases from V and 3 from J, leaving 12 bases between them. This CDR3 comprises 15 residues. Germline V gene lookup returns CDR1 GTSNPN and CDR2 SVGIG (reference sequence). CDR3 DNA sequence: TGTGCCTGGAGGTCCCCGGGGGTTGGGGCCAACGTCCTGACTTTC. Translated: CAWRSPGVGANVLTF.

The chain combines TRBV20-1 with TRBJ2-1, with TRBD2 as a possible D gene (6 bases). V lost 3 bases and J 6 bases, leaving 18 bases between the germline ends. The CDR3 covers 15 residues. CDR1 DFQATT and CDR2 SNEGSKA come from the germline V gene (reference sequence). CDR3 amino acids: CSASVGGASGNEQFF. Written as DNA, the CDR3 is TGCAGTGCTAGTGTTGGCGGGGCCTCCGGCAATGAGCAGTTCTTC.

This clone came up once. The J gene is TRBJ1-1, the V gene TRBV15; no firm D call. Germline CDR1 LNHNV, CDR2 YYDKDF (reference sequence). V lost 3 bases, J lost 4 bases, and 12 bases lay in between. CDR3 length: 14 amino acids. CDR3 amino acids: CATSSPRGFTEAFF. DNA for the CDR3: TGTGCCACCAGCAGCCCCAGAGGGTTCACTGAAGCTTTCTTT.

The chain joins TRBV6-7 to TRBJ2-7, with D possibly being TRBD1 (5 bases). TRBV6-7 is treated as an ORF (open reading frame) with a function not yet certain. Deletions cut 8 bases from V and 4 bases from J, with 12 bases between. The CDR3 runs to 12 residues. The CDR3 loop reads CASEWGRYEQYF. The CDR3 region has the DNA TGTGCCAGCGAGTGGGGCAGGTACGAGCAGTACTTC.

About this clone: A much larger clone differs from this one at a single base, so this may be a read error. The rearrangement links TRBV7-3 to TRBJ1-5, with a weak D call TRBD1 (5 bases). CDR1 is SGHTA and CDR2 is FQGTGA in the germline V gene. V lost 3 bases, J lost 7 bases, and 7 bases lay in between. This CDR3 is built from 12 residues. The chain's CDR3 is CASSFQGQPQHF. Written as DNA, the CDR3 is TGTGCCAGCAGCTTCCAGGGCCAGCCCCAGCATTTT.

CDR3 coding DNA: TGTGCCAGTACCCCCACGGGGACAGGGATCCCCAGAGGTGGCTACACCTTC. Translation gives CASTPTGTGIPRGGYTF. The V gene is TRBV19, the J gene TRBJ1-2, with TRBD1 matching 9 bases. The germline V gene encodes CDR1 LNHDA and CDR2 SQIVND (reference sequence). The CDR3 spans 17 residues. V was pared by 7 bases and J by 7 bases, with 19 bases of the junction left unmatched.

The genes are TRBV2 and TRBJ2-1; TRBD2 is a possible D gene (6 bases). With 6 bases removed from V and 9 bases from J, the gap between germline ends came to 18 bases. This CDR3 has 14 residues. Germline CDR1 SNHLY, CDR2 FYNNEI. The CDR3: CASRPGLGPGEQFF. In DNA form, the CDR3 reads TGTGCCAGCAGGCCGGGACTGGGGCCTGGTGAGCAGTTCTTC.

The chain has TRBV3-1 (or the pseudogene TRBV3-2) and TRBJ2-7, with 10 bases lining up with TRBD1. The V segment lost 4 bases and the J segment 6 bases; nucleotides outside the gene matches: 9. The germline V gene encodes CDR1 LGHDT and CDR2 YNNKEL (reference sequence). This CDR3 has 15 amino acids. The CDR3 bases are TGTGCCAGCAGCCCCCGGGACAGGGGTTGGGTCGAGCAGTACTTC. This sequence encodes CASSPRDRGWVEQYF.

This clone occurred a few times. The chain combines TRBV4-3 with TRBJ1-2; 8 bases fit TRBD1. The CDR3 runs 15 residues. The junction had 5 bases not matched to a gene; V was cut back by 0 bases and J by 5 bases. Germline CDR1 and CDR2: LGHNA and YSLEER. The CDR3 is CASSQEMGQAYGYTF. CDR3 nucleotide sequence: TGCGCCAGCAGCCAAGAGATGGGACAGGCTTATGGCTACACCTTC.

The V and J genes are TRBV28 and TRBJ1-6; TRBD1 is a possible D gene (6 bases). The CDR3 extends over 13 amino acids. Trimming shortened V by 6 bases and J by 8 bases, and 11 bases separated the two germline ends. The germline V gene has CDR1 MDHEN and CDR2 SYDVKM. The CDR3 region is CASRLNRDSPLHF. The CDR3 DNA reads TGTGCCAGCAGACTCAACAGGGATTCACCCCTCCACTTT.

This chain connects TRBV29-1 to TRBJ2-7, with D hard to call. Per the germline V gene, CDR1 is SQVTM and CDR2 is ANQGSEA. The CDR3 length is 12 residues. Trimming left V 4 bases short and J 3 bases short, with 10 bases between. The CDR3: CSVGAGYYEQYF. The CDR3 DNA is TGCAGCGTTGGGGCCGGATACTACGAGCAGTACTTC.

DNA for the CDR3: TGCGCCAGCAGCCAAGCGAACGGGAGAGTTTCTGGGGCCAACGTCCTGACTTTC. This codes for CASSQANGRVSGANVLTF. J is TRBJ2-6 and V is TRBV4-1, with TRBD2 as a possible D gene (6 bases). Looked up from germline, CDR1 is MGHRA and CDR2 is YSYEKL. The CDR3 is made up of 18 amino acids. Trimming cost V 1 base and J 1 base, with 14 bases left between them.

The chain uses TRBV5-1 and TRBJ1-2; 8 positions match TRBD1. The V gene end was trimmed by 4 bases and the J gene end by 4 bases; junction bases not matched to a gene: 6. Germline-derived CDR1 and CDR2 are SGHRS and YFSETQ. CDR3 length: 14 amino acids. CDR3 DNA: TGCGCCAGCAGCCCAGACAGGGGCGGCTATGGCTACACCTTC. Amino acids: CASSPDRGGYGYTF.

This clone is a singleton in its sample. The chain uses TRBV25-1 and TRBJ2-5, with no clear D. The germline V and J ends were trimmed by 7 bases and 5 bases, with 17 bases remaining between them. The CDR3 consists of 14 residues. The germline V gene has CDR1 MGHDK and CDR2 SYGVNS. CDR3 nucleotide sequence: TGTGCCAGCACCGAAGGAGTTAAGAGGGAGACCCAGTACTTC. Protein sequence: CASTEGVKRETQYF.